This T cell receptor beta chain is from a study of radiation and T cells in renal cell carcinoma. The CDR3 spans 19 residues. The V segment lost 1 base and the J segment 3 bases; nucleotides outside the gene matches: 13. From germline, CDR1 is SGHVS and CDR2 FNYEAQ. The repertoire was sequenced with immunoSEQ multiplex PCR; TCRdb's copy has only in-frame clones and lacks some. The sample carries over 8,000 clones, around three fifths recorded once. Treatment of the sample: treatment-naive control, cytoreductive nephrectomy. This clonotype was obtained from a man aged 60 to 75 with renal cell carcinoma. This chain uses TRBV7-6 with TRBJ2-7; 12 bases match TRBD1. The material sequenced was tumor tissue, taken from a patient whose treatment was nephrectomy without radiotherapy. The CDR3 loop reads CASSLEARGTGGYGYEQYF. CDR3 DNA: TGTGCCAGCAGCTTAGAGGCGAGAGGGACAGGGGGCTATGGCTACGAGCAGTACTTC.